Detailed here is one T cell receptor beta chain. The CDR3 covers 17 residues. The V and J ends lost 3 bases and 2 bases, in that order; junction bases with no gene match: 5. Clones were read by immunoSEQ multiplex PCR, and TCRdb kept only the in-frame ones, dropping some. The sample consists of more than 150,000 clones, around four fifths of them appearing once. This entry is derived from a study of blood T cell repertoires in COVID-19. The receptor was derived from a woman in her forties or fifties who had recovered from COVID-19. The specimen was PBMCs or T cells enriched from blood (not recorded which). This chain links TRBV23-1 with TRBJ2-2, with 11 bases fitting TRBD1. TRBV23-1 is labeled an ORF, and its function is uncertain. The CDR3 DNA is TGCGCCAGCAGTCACCGGCGGACAGGGGGCAACACCGGGGAGCTGTTTTTT. This gives the protein CASSHRRTGGNTGELFF.